This TCR beta chain appears in the sequencing data of a study of T-cell reconstitution after alpha-beta-depleted transplantation in children. A library of TCRbeta sequences, prepared with unique molecular identifiers, was generated. Via MiXCR, TCRdb re-called the PCR reads, giving one row per CDR3 protein. The sample records some 550,000 distinct CDR3 sequences, about 16% being singletons. The source is a human donor who donated a stem cell graft to a child with acute lymphoblastic leukemia. Sequences were derived from PBMCs from the stem cell graft donor, sampled from the stem cell graft.

The CDR3 bases are TGCAGTGCTAGAGATAAGTATTCTAGCGGGAAATTTTACGAGCAGTACTTC. Translated, it gives CSARDKYSSGKFYEQYF. V gene TRBV20-1 combines with J gene TRBJ2-7, with 9 bases matching TRBD2. Per germline, CDR1 DFQATT and CDR2 SNEGSKA (reference sequence). V was pared by 0 bases and J by 4 bases, with 13 bases of the junction left unmatched. The CDR3 spans 17 residues.